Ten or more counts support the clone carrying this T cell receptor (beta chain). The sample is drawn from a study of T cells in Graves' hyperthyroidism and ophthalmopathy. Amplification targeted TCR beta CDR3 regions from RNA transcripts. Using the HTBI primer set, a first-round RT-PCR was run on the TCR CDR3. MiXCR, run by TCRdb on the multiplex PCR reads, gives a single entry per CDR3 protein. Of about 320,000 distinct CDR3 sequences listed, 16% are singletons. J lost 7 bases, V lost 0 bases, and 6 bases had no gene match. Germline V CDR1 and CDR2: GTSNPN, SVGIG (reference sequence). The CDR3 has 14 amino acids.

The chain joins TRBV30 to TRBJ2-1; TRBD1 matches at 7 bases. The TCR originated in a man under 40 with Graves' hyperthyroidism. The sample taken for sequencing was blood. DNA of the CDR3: TGTGCCTGGAGTGTCATAGGGGGCGGGAATGAGCAGTTCTTC. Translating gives CAWSVIGGGNEQFF.